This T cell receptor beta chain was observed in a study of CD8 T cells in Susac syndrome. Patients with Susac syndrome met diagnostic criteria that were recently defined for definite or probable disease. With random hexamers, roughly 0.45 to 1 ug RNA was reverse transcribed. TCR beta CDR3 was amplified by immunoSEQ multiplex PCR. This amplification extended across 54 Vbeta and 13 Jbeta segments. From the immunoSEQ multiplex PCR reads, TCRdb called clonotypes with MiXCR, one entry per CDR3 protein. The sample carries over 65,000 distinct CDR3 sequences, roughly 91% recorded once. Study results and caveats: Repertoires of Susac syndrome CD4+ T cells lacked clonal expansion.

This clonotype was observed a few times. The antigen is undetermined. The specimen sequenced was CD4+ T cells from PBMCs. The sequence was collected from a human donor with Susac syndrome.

In nucleotides, the CDR3 is TGCGCCAGCAGTTTTCGAGACACAGATACGCAGTATTTT. Its protein product is CASSFRDTDTQYF. The chain recombines TRBV5-1 with TRBJ2-3, with no clear D. The V and J ends lost 5 bases and 2 bases respectively, with 9 bases between them. The CDR3 runs to 13 residues. Per germline, CDR1 SGHRS and CDR2 YFSETQ.